The 29 T cell receptor beta chains given below trace back to one sample, sequenced in a study of T cell responses to AZD1222 COVID-19 vaccine. Here immunoSEQ multiplex PCR was the method, and the copy in TCRdb shows in-frame clones only, minus some. The sample holds 200,000 or so clones; around 92% are singletons and the top ten take more than 9%. The sequencing here drew on peripheral blood, taken on day 0 of AZD1222 vaccination. The receptors come from an adult in good health.

This clone was detected only once. The rearrangement uses TRBV5-1 and TRBJ2-7; 13 bases align to TRBD2. J was trimmed by 4 bases and V by 5 bases; bases with no gene match: 6. This CDR3 comprises 15 residues. Germline V gene data show CDR1 as SGHRS and CDR2 as YFSETQ. CDR3 sequence reads: CASSPRTSGSYEQYF. The DNA for the CDR3 is TGCGCCAGCAGTCCTCGGACTAGCGGGAGTTACGAGCAGTACTTC.

Only one count was recorded for this clone. Here the CDR3 reads CASGLANRGRADTEAFF. The CDR3 DNA is TGTGCTAGTGGTTTGGCGAACAGGGGGCGAGCAGACACTGAAGCTTTCTTT. V and J are TRBV12-5 and TRBJ1-1; TRBD1 agrees at 9 bases. V lost 1 base, J lost 3 bases, and 9 bases stayed unmatched. Germline V lookup: CDR1 LGHNT, CDR2 FRNRAP. CDR3 length: 17 residues.

V is TRBV5-1 and J is TRBJ2-3; no definite D call. CDR3 length equals 14 residues. Germline V gives CDR1 SGHRS, CDR2 YFSETQ. V shed 2 bases and J shed 4 bases, with 11 bases lying between them. The CDR3 coding sequence is TGCGCCAGCAGCTTCGGTAACGACCCAGATACGCAGTATTTT. Protein product: CASSFGNDPDTQYF.

This clone was detected only a few times. The chain uses TRBV25-1 and TRBJ2-2; 11 bases agree with TRBD1. This CDR3 contains 14 residues. Trimming at V came to 4 bases and at J to 9 bases, leaving 4 bases not matched to a gene. Germline V gene lookup returns CDR1 MGHDK and CDR2 SYGVNS. The CDR3 protein is CASSAGQGAWELFF. The CDR3 coding sequence is TGTGCCAGCAGTGCCGGACAGGGGGCATGGGAGCTGTTTTTT.

The rearrangement links TRBV19 to TRBJ2-3; TRBD2 matches at 14 bases. CDR3 size: 17 residues. V gave up 8 bases and J gave up 1 base; unmatched junction bases: 8. The V gene's germline CDR1 is LNHDA and CDR2 SQIVND (reference sequence). CDR3 coding DNA: TGTGCCAGTTTAGGGACTAGCGGGAGTATAGGCACAGATACGCAGTATTTT. Amino acid sequence: CASLGTSGSIGTDTQYF.

This rearrangement joins TRBV6-5 to TRBJ1-6; 8 positions match TRBD1. V shed 6 bases, J shed 16 bases, and the junction held 17 bases outside the gene matches. The CDR3 sequence is 15 residues long. CDR1 is MNHEY and CDR2 is SVGAGI in the germline V gene. DNA of the CDR3: TGTGCCAGCAGCCTCACCCGGGACAGGTGGAGTTCACTCCACTTT. Amino acids: CASSLTRDRWSSLHF.

As DNA, the CDR3 is TGCAGCGTTGGTGGGCTCGAGCAGTTCTTC. It specifies CSVGGLEQFF. This rearrangement joins TRBV29-1 to TRBJ2-1; no clear D gene. The CDR3 consists of 10 residues. Looked up from germline, CDR1 is SQVTM and CDR2 is ANQGSEA. The V gene lost 4 bases and the J gene lost 10 bases, with 8 bases spanning the gap.

This chain uses TRBV27 with TRBJ1-4, with D uncertain. Germline V lookup: CDR1 MNHEY, CDR2 SMNVEV (reference sequence). This CDR3 contains 15 residues. V was cut by 3 bases and J by 10 bases, with 18 bases left in between. The CDR3 nucleotides read TGTGCCAGCAGTTTTAAGCGAGACTGGCGGAGAAAACTGTTTTTT. It specifies CASSFKRDWRRKLFF.

This clone was seen only once. The chain combines TRBV15 with TRBJ2-1, with D uncertain. V lost 1 base and J 2 bases, leaving 9 bases between the germline ends. The germline V gene encodes CDR1 LNHNV and CDR2 YYDKDF (reference sequence). This CDR3 comprises 15 residues. CDR3 protein: CATSRAVPPYNEQFF. The CDR3 DNA reads TGTGCCACCAGCAGAGCGGTACCCCCCTACAATGAGCAGTTCTTC.

The CDR3 loop reads CASSSRGDSNQPQHF. The DNA of the CDR3 is TGTGCCAGCAGTTCCAGGGGGGATAGCAATCAGCCCCAGCATTTT. The chain combines TRBV9 with TRBJ1-5; 7 positions match TRBD1. The CDR3 covers 15 residues. Germline trimming cut 5 bases from V and 0 bases from J; bases unmatched to any gene: 5. Germline-derived CDR1 and CDR2 are SGDLS and YYNGEE.

The chain links TRBV30 to TRBJ1-1; a possible D gene is TRBD1 (5 bases). The germline CDR1 and CDR2 sequences are GTSNPN and SVGIG (reference sequence). With 1 base removed from V and 1 base from J, the gap between germline ends came to 13 bases. The CDR3 length is 15 residues. The CDR3, as DNA: TGTGCCTGGAGTGGGGGACTTGGGAAGAACACTGAAGCTTTCTTT. It specifies CAWSGGLGKNTEAFF.

The chain links TRBV30 to TRBJ1-3; no clear D gene. The V gene lost 3 bases and the J gene lost 3 bases, with 9 bases spanning the gap. The CDR3 has 13 residues. CDR1 is GTSNPN and CDR2 is SVGIG in the germline V gene (reference sequence). The CDR3 coding sequence is TGTGCCTGGAGGCCTAACCGTGGAAACACCATATATTTT. Translation gives CAWRPNRGNTIYF.

The chain links TRBV14 to TRBJ1-4; D possibly corresponds to TRBD1 (5 bases). V shed 2 bases and J shed 0 bases, with 16 bases lying between them. This CDR3 has 18 amino acids. Germline V gene lookup returns CDR1 SGHDN and CDR2 FVKESK. The DNA for the CDR3 is TGTGCCAGCAGCCAATATACAGGCAGGATTGCAACTAATGAAAAACTGTTTTTT. Protein: CASSQYTGRIATNEKLFF.

The chain joins TRBV5-5 to TRBJ1-5, with D possibly matching TRBD1 (5 bases). CDR3 length equals 19 residues. Trimming stripped 3 bases from V and 0 bases from J, with 22 bases between. Per germline, CDR1 SGHKS and CDR2 YYEKEE (reference sequence). Here the CDR3 DNA reads TGTGCCAGCAGCTGGACCGGGGACGTCTCCTTAGGTAGCAATCAGCCCCAGCATTTT. Protein sequence: CASSWTGDVSLGSNQPQHF.

This chain joins TRBV11-3 and TRBJ2-7; D perhaps matches TRBD2 (5 bases). Germline values: CDR1 SGHNT, CDR2 YENEEA. With 2 bases removed from V and 7 bases from J, the gap between germline ends came to 24 bases. The CDR3 is made up of 17 amino acids. The CDR3 loop is CASSLPCTSCDSGEQYV. As DNA, the CDR3 is TGTGCCAGCAGCTTACCCTGCACTAGTTGCGATTCGGGTGAGCAGTACGTC.

J is TRBJ2-1 and V is TRBV6-5, with 7 nucleotides matching TRBD1. Trimming took 8 bases from V and 0 from J; bases not matched to a gene: 4. The germline V gene has CDR1 MNHEY and CDR2 SVGAGI. CDR3 length: 14 amino acids. CDR3 protein: CASGGQSSYNEQFF. In DNA, the CDR3 is TGTGCCAGCGGGGGACAGAGCTCCTACAATGAGCAGTTCTTC.

The chain carries TRBV3-1 (or the pseudogene TRBV3-2) and TRBJ1-2; D is uncertain. The CDR3 is 12 amino acids. Germline loops: CDR1 LGHDT, CDR2 YNNKEL (reference sequence). V lost 3 bases and J 2 bases, leaving 4 bases between the germline ends. CDR3 amino acids: CASSQNNYGYTF. Here the CDR3 DNA reads TGTGCCAGCAGCCAGAACAACTATGGCTACACCTTC.

V is TRBV19 and J is TRBJ1-2; 10 bases are shared with TRBD1. Germline V gene data show CDR1 as LNHDA and CDR2 as SQIVND (reference sequence). V shed 4 bases and J 4 bases; nucleotides not matched to a gene: 6. The CDR3 runs 15 residues. CDR3 DNA: TGTGCCAGTAGTAGTCCCGGGACAGGGGCCTATGGCTACACCTTC. Protein: CASSSPGTGAYGYTF.

The J gene is TRBJ1-3, the V gene TRBV5-1; D gene uncertain. Trimming pared 5 bases from V and 0 bases from J, leaving 9 bases between. This CDR3 has 14 residues. Germline V gene data show CDR1 as SGHRS and CDR2 as YFSETQ. CDR3: CASRLDGSGNTIYF. Written as DNA, the CDR3 is TGCGCCAGCAGACTCGACGGCTCTGGAAACACCATATATTTT.

The V call is TRBV3-1 (or the pseudogene TRBV3-2), the J call TRBJ1-2, with D perhaps TRBD1 (5 bases). Between the trimmed V and J ends, which lost 6 bases and 8 bases, there was a span of 22 bases. From germline, CDR1 is LGHDT and CDR2 YNNKEL (reference sequence). The CDR3 extends over 15 amino acids. CDR3 nucleotide sequence: TGTGCCAGCAGTCAAACTTTAGGGGAGGAGGGAGGCTACACCTTC. Its translation is CASSQTLGEEGGYTF.

CDR3 loop: CASSLLAGVEQYV. The CDR3 DNA reads TGTGCCAGCAGCTTGCTAGCGGGGGTCGAGCAGTACGTC. The J gene is TRBJ2-7, the V gene TRBV7-2; 10 nucleotides align to TRBD2. V lost 3 bases, J lost 6 bases, and 2 bases stayed unmatched. The CDR3 contains 13 residues. CDR1 is SGHTA and CDR2 is FQGNSA in the germline V gene.

The J gene is TRBJ2-2, the V gene TRBV2, with 9 bases that match TRBD1. Per germline, CDR1 SNHLY and CDR2 FYNNEI. CDR3 length equals 14 residues. V was pared by 6 bases and J by 6 bases, with 5 bases of the junction left unmatched. CDR3 sequence: CASRVTGGAGELFF. DNA of the CDR3: TGTGCCAGCAGGGTTACAGGGGGCGCCGGGGAGCTGTTTTTT.

This chain connects TRBV5-5 to TRBJ1-2; 7 nucleotides match TRBD1. V lost 4 bases, J lost 5 bases, and 5 bases stayed unmatched. The CDR3 is 13 residues long. Germline V gene sequence: CDR1 SGHKS, CDR2 YYEKEE (reference sequence). CDR3 in amino acids: CASSRDRLYGYTF. DNA of the CDR3: TGTGCCAGCAGCCGGGACAGACTTTATGGCTACACCTTC.

The chain uses TRBV6-2 or TRBV6-3 and TRBJ2-2; the D is unclear. Germline assignment: CDR1 MNHEY and CDR2 SVGEGT. The V gene lost 2 bases and the J gene lost 3 bases, with 10 bases spanning the gap. The length of the CDR3 is 15 residues. DNA of the CDR3: TGTGCCAGCAGTTACGGGGTCGGGTACACCGGGGAGCTGTTTTTT. It codes for CASSYGVGYTGELFF.

The genes are TRBV7-2 and TRBJ2-5, with TRBD2 identical over 13 bases. Germline V gene sequence: CDR1 SGHTA, CDR2 FQGNSA. J was trimmed by 4 bases and V by 5 bases; bases with no gene match: 7. There are 16 residues in the CDR3. The CDR3 DNA reads TGTGCCAGCAGCATTTCGGGACTAGCGGGAAGAGAGACCCAGTACTTC. Its protein is CASSISGLAGRETQYF.

The chain uses TRBV6-2 or TRBV6-3 and TRBJ1-2; D not resolved. Deletions cut 0 bases from V and 8 bases from J, with 10 bases between. The CDR3 spans 13 residues. Germline-derived CDR1 and CDR2 are MNHEY and SVGEGT. This CDR3 reads CASSYSTAGGYTF. Here the CDR3 DNA reads TGTGCCAGCAGTTACTCGACTGCAGGCGGCTACACCTTC.

The chain couples TRBV19 to TRBJ1-1, with a possible D match to TRBD1 (5 bases). The CDR3 is 14 residues long. Per germline, CDR1 LNHDA and CDR2 SQIVND (reference sequence). The V end lost 4 bases, the J end lost 3 bases, and 12 bases lay between the germline ends. DNA of the CDR3: TGTGCCAGTAGTAAACGGGGCGGTCACACTGAAGCTTTCTTT. Protein: CASSKRGGHTEAFF.

The rearrangement joins TRBV19 to TRBJ2-1; tentatively, D is TRBD2 (6 bases). Trimming removed 7 bases from V and 5 bases from J, with 30 bases in between. The CDR3 covers 19 residues. The germline gives CDR1 LNHDA, CDR2 SQIVND (reference sequence). The CDR3 is CASTPGREPHRDSDNEQFF. The CDR3 bases are TGTGCCAGTACCCCTGGACGGGAGCCCCATAGGGACTCAGACAATGAGCAGTTCTTC.

The chain employs TRBV30 and TRBJ2-1; D is unclear. Trimming pared 2 bases from V and 5 bases from J, leaving 13 bases between. CDR3 size: 14 residues. Germline CDR1 reads GTSNPN; CDR2 reads SVGIG (reference sequence). CDR3 sequence: CAWSPLLMNNEQFF. CDR3 nucleotides: TGTGCCTGGAGTCCCCTCCTAATGAACAATGAGCAGTTCTTC.